This TCR beta chain was recovered during a study of shared clonotypes between healthy human individuals. With respect to this clone: Its target is unknown.

TCRdb's table, derived via immunoSEQ multiplex PCR, lists solely in-frame clones and lacks some. The sample shows millions of clones, 90% to 95% of them seen only once. General observations from the study: Since donors were few, the genetic and exposure-history diversity represented was limited.

Naive CD8 cells, CD45RO-negative and positively selected for CCR7, excluded terminally differentiated effector memory CD45RA+ cells. The clonotype comes from a man aged 18 to 29 in good health. Some clones in this sample may be carry-over from other donors' samples. Sequencing input: naive CD8+ T cells from PBMCs.

The CDR3 coding sequence is TGTGCCAGCAGCCCCCTAAAAAGCACAGAGCCAGCGAACACCGGGGAGCTGTTTTTT. Translation: CASSPLKSTEPANTGELFF. This chain joins TRBV28 and TRBJ2-2; unclear D gene. Trimming took off 6 bases at V and 0 bases at J, with 23 bases between the two ends. Germline V lookup: CDR1 MDHEN, CDR2 SYDVKM. CDR3 length equals 19 residues.